This T cell receptor (beta chain) was profiled in a study of cytomegalovirus exposure and HLA in healthy donors. Study results and caveats: Common viral pathogens (according to a later analysis) appeared linked to several of the most significant clusters. Sequencing depth roughly uniform across donors was assumed in presence/absence analyses.

Regarding donors, all were healthy bone marrow donors. The CDR3 has 12 amino acids. V lost 5 bases to trimming and J lost 5 bases, with 11 bases between them. Per germline, CDR1 SGHRS and CDR2 YFSETQ. On this clone itself: Its antigen is as yet unknown.

The study ran its PCR with 60 Vbeta and 13 Jbeta primers. Sequenced by immunoSEQ multiplex PCR; TCRdb stores in-frame clones only, minus some. The repertoire has about 130,000 clones, about 8.5% of them found once; the top ten carry 4.5% to 5.5%. The rearrangement uses TRBV5-1 and TRBJ2-7, with D maybe TRBD1 (6 bases). The sequence derives from a man aged 35 to 55 in good health and CMV-seronegative. Sequenced input: PBMCs. Here the CDR3 reads CASRFNRDEQYF. CDR3 nucleotide sequence: TGCGCCAGCAGATTTAACAGGGACGAGCAGTACTTC.